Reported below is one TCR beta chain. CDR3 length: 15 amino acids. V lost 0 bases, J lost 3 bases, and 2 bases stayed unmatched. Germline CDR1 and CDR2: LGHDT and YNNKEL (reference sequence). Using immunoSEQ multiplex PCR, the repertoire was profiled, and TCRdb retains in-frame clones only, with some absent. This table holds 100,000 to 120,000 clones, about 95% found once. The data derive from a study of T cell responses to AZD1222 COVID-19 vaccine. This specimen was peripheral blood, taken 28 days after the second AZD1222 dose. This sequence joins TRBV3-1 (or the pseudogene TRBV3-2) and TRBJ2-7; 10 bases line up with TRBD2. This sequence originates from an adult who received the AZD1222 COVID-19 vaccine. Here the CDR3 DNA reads TGTGCCAGCAGCCAAGAGGGACTAGCGATCTACGAGCAGTACTTC. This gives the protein CASSQEGLAIYEQYF.